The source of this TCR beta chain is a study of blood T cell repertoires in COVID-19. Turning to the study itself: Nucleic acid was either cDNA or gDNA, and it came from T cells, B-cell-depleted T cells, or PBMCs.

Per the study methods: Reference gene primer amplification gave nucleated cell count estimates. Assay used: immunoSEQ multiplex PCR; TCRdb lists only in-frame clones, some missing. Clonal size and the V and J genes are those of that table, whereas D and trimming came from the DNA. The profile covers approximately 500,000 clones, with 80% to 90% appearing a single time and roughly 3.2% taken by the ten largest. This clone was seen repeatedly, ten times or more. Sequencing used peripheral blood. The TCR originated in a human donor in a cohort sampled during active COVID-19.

The CDR3 bases are TGTGCCTGGAGCTTTAACGGAAGAGCGAGTTTCAATGAGCAGTTCTTC. Protein: CAWSFNGRASFNEQFF. The chain joins TRBV30 to TRBJ2-1; D is unclear. Germline CDR1 GTSNPN, CDR2 SVGIG (reference sequence). CDR3 length equals 16 residues. Trimming stripped 3 bases from V and 6 bases from J, with 21 bases between.